One and the same sample provided the 2 T cell receptor beta chains below, sequenced in a study of post-analysis software for immune sequencing data. Overall study results and limits: Among several TRBV segments more frequent in patients than controls were TRBV5-6, TRBV5-1 and TRBV20-1.

These receptors have no identified antigens. cDNA libraries for TCR beta contained unique molecular identifiers. TCRdb itself ran the PCR reads through MiXCR, one entry per CDR3 protein. The data hold more than 450,000 distinct CDR3 sequences, with around 36% observed a single time. Sequencing was done on a sample of blood. The receptors were sampled from a girl aged 2 to 17 with multiple sclerosis.

This clonotype was seen more than once but under ten times. V is TRBV3-1 and J is TRBJ2-6; D gene unclear. V lost 2 bases, J lost 2 bases, and 13 bases lay in between. The CDR3 loop spans 17 amino acids. Germline CDR1 LGHDT, CDR2 YNNKEL (reference sequence). CDR3 DNA: TGTGCCAGCAGCCAATTGAGCCAAGGGACTGGGGCCAACGTCCTGACTTTC. Translating it yields CASSQLSQGTGANVLTF.

This clonotype was counted ten times or more. The chain links TRBV7-9 to TRBJ2-5; either TRBD1 or TRBD2 may supply D (6 bases each). V was pared by 6 bases and J by 5 bases, with 10 bases between. Germline lookup yields CDR1 SEHNR and CDR2 FQNEAQ (reference sequence). The CDR3 spans 12 residues. This CDR3 is CASSFGGETQYF. The CDR3 DNA reads TGTGCCAGCAGTTTCGGGGGCGAGACCCAGTACTTC.